This T cell receptor beta chain was recorded in a study of blood T cells in healthy people across ages (dated by TCRdb to about 2015). Context from the whole study: In model experiments, template switching captured roughly one uniquely barcoded TCR beta cDNA molecule for every two T cells. To avoid experimental bias, donors of different ages were distributed randomly across sequencing lanes. To track age-related changes in TCR beta repertoire diversity, the study relied on deep sequencing normalized with unique cDNA molecular identifiers. The donors were split into four age groups: young (average around 15 years), middle-aged (about 40), aged (over 55) and long-lived (under 85). For two donors (one aged 18 to 30 and one aged 80 or older), the study analyzed two additional independent replicas of 1 million unique cDNA reads from the same blood draw.

This clonotype was seen a single time. It has no known antigen specificity. No quality values exist for individual bases; no much larger clone is one base distant. Single-read evidence is weak. Libraries were built with 5' RACE. The sequencer was an Illumina HiSeq 2500. A second PCR of roughly 6 to 11 cycles was run with a J-beta primer mix and a sample-barcoded 5' primer. A unique molecular identifier was introduced onto each TCR beta cDNA molecule by a template-switch 5' adaptor carrying 12 random nucleotides. Each sample yielded at least 2.5 million CDR3-containing paired-end reads. All of the RNA was converted into first-strand cDNA using the Mint cDNA synthesis kit, with a TRBC-specific oligonucleotide serving as the primer. After uracil-DNA glycosylase treatment, a first 18-cycle PCR used universal primers M1SS and BC2_uni_R on all cDNA. From the authors' description of their analysis: Each sample was normalized by randomly selecting 1 million high-quality reads, each carrying a distinct molecular identifier. Instead of being binned into consensus sequences, reads with shared molecular identifiers were discarded. MiTCR, run with a Q25 quality threshold and the strictest error-elimination algorithm, handled CDR3 identification, clonotype clustering and error correction. A nonparametric unseen species model using Euler transformation provided a lower-bound estimate of total TCR beta diversity. TCRdb reran the public reads through fastp at Q25 and MiXCR, keeping productive beta chains. Rows are combined by CDR3 protein, so each entry shows the most common genes and DNA. TCRdb, not the authors, supplied the V and J calls. The sample includes about 680,000 distinct CDR3 sequences, with roughly 49% observed a single time. Around 32% of the sample rests with the top ten.

The donors were 40 or so Caucasian individuals from Russia, aged roughly 6 to 90 years, who were systemically healthy. Each donor gave around 9.9 milliliters of peripheral blood, collected into EDTA-treated Vacutainer tubes. Ficoll-Paque density-gradient centrifugation was used to isolate PBMCs, with at least 6.5 million per sample. Total RNA was extracted from PBMCs with Trizol reagent, with at least 6 micrograms obtained per sample. For every donor, an aliquot of PBMCs went through flow cytometry to measure the percentages of naive CD45RAhigh/CD27high T cells. V lost 4 bases and J lost 4 bases, and the count of bases not matched to a germline gene is 11. The CDR3 runs 16 amino acids, cysteine and phenylalanine included. Here the CDR3 DNA is all that survives: 48 bases in frame from base 1. General findings and caveats noted by the study authors: As age increased, observed TCR beta diversity per million T cells dropped in a roughly linear way, and a significant reduction was already evident by age about 40. Because donor CMV infection status was unknown, age-related changes in expanded clonotypes were potentially confounded. Bulk unsorted PBMC profiling prevented conclusive comparison of naive and antigen-experienced compartments. There was a strong correlation between observed TCR beta diversity and the percentage of naive T cells measured by flow cytometry. Estimates of total diversity based on one million sequenced T cells were considered lower bounds and underestimates. Compared with the aged group, more naive CD4+ T cells, fewer expanded clones and increased TCR diversity were shown by the long-lived group, suggesting age selection.

The sample taken for sequencing was blood. The receptor comes from a woman aged 55 to 70 in good health. The chain is made from TRBV12-3 or TRBV12-4 and TRBJ2-3; 7 central nucleotides agree with TRBD2. The nucleotide sequence is TGTGCCAGCAGTTCCACGAGCGGGGTGACAGCAGATACGCAGTATTTT. It specifies CASSSTSGVTADTQYF.